This paragraph reports one T cell receptor (beta chain). With random hexamers, reverse transcription was performed on about 0.5 to 1 ug of RNA. TCRdb recomputed calls from the immunoSEQ multiplex PCR reads with MiXCR, one row per CDR3 protein. The top ten hold 0.093% of the sample, which has 150,000 to 200,000 distinct CDR3 sequences, 95% seen once. The sample belongs to a study of CD8 T cells in Susac syndrome. V was trimmed by 0 bases and J by 7 bases, leaving 13 bases between them. CDR1 and CDR2 (germline): SGHVS, FNYEAQ. The CDR3 sequence is 15 residues long. The chain has TRBV7-6 and TRBJ1-3, with TRBD1 as a possible D gene (5 bases). The source material was CD4+ T cells from PBMCs. The TCR originated in a human donor with multiple sclerosis. The CDR3 DNA sequence: TGTGCCAGCAGCTTAGCGGGACTGACGAGGAACACCATATATTTT. Translation gives CASSLAGLTRNTIYF.